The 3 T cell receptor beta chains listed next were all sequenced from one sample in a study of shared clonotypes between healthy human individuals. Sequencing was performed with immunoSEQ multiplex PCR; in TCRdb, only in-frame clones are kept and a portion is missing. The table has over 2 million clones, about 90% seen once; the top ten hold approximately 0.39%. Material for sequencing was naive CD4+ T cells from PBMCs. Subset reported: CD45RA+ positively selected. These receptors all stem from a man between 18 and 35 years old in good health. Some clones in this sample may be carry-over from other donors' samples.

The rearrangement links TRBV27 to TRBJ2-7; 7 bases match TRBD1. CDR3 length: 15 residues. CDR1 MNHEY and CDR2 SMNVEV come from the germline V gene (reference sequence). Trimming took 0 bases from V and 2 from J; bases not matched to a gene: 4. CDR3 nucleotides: TGTGCCAGCAGTTTATCGAGACAGGGTCCCTACGAGCAGTACTTC. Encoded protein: CASSLSRQGPYEQYF.

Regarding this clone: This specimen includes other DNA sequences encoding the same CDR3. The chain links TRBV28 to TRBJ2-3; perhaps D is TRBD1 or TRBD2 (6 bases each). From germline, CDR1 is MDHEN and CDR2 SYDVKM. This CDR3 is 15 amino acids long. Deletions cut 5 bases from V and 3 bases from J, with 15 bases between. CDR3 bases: TGTGCCAGCAGTCCGAGGGGGGCTGGGACAGATACGCAGTATTTT. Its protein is CASSPRGAGTDTQYF.

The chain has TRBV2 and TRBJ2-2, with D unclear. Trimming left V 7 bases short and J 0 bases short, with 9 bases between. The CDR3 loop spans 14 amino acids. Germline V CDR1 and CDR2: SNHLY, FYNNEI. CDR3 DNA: TGTGCCAGCATCCTAGACGCGAACACCGGGGAGCTGTTTTTT. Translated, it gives CASILDANTGELFF.